In its sample, the clone carrying this T cell receptor (beta chain) was seen many times. The data derive from a study of T cells in Graves' hyperthyroidism and ophthalmopathy. V lost 4 bases, J lost 5 bases, and 16 bases lay in between. CDR3 size: 15 residues. Germline CDR1 SGHVS, CDR2 FQNEAQ. RNA transcripts gave rise to amplified TCR beta CDR3 regions. The HTBI primer set drove a first-round RT-PCR of the TCR CDR3. TCRdb recomputed calls from the multiplex PCR reads with MiXCR, one row per CDR3 protein. The sample shows about 620,000 distinct CDR3 sequences, about a sixth of them seen only once. The source is a woman in her 30s with Graves' hyperthyroidism. The sample comprised blood. J is TRBJ2-3 and V is TRBV7-8, with D perhaps matching TRBD2 (5 bases). The DNA for the CDR3 is TGTGCCAGCAGCTCTCCGGGCCTCCGGGAAGATACGCAGTATTTT. This gives the protein CASSSPGLREDTQYF.